This T cell receptor (beta chain) was recorded in a study of shared clonotypes between healthy human individuals. Only CD45RO-negative cells positively selected for CCR7 counted as naive CD8 cells, so terminally differentiated effector memory CD45RA+ cells were excluded. Sequencing was at deep level. In the authors' workflow: Junction-only immunoSEQ sequences carried no quality scores, so filtering differed. The repertoire was sequenced with immunoSEQ multiplex PCR; TCRdb's copy has only in-frame clones and lacks some. The V and J calls and clone size come from that table; D and trimming were worked out from the DNA. The repertoire holds about 1.9 million clones, with just under 95% as singletons. This CDR3 contains 15 residues. V dropped 5 bases and J dropped 2 bases, with 13 bases sitting between them. Germline CDR1 MDHEN, CDR2 SYDVKM. About this clone itself: Its antigen is still unknown.

The study, taken as a whole, reports: Among a handful of donors, about 5% of naive CD4 clonotypes were found in common. Sharing of clonotypes among donors was expected to vary with sequencing depth.

The specimen was naive CD8+ T cells from PBMCs. The chain joins TRBV28 to TRBJ1-5; D perhaps matches TRBD1 (6 bases). The TCR comes from a man between 18 and 29 years old in good health. Some clones in this sample may be carry-over from other donors' samples. The CDR3 here is CASSPRGGGNQPQHF. CDR3 nucleotides: TGTGCCAGCAGTCCAAGGGGGGGCGGCAATCAGCCCCAGCATTTT.